The source of this T cell receptor (beta chain) is a study of shared clonotypes between healthy human individuals. Only in-frame clones appear in the TCRdb table, and some are missing; sequencing was by immunoSEQ multiplex PCR. The sample lists about 1 million clones; more than 60% were seen once. A note on this clone: The same CDR3 also results from other DNA sequences found in this sample.

J lost 3 bases, V lost 7 bases, and 8 bases had no gene match. Germline V gene lookup returns CDR1 MNHNY and CDR2 SVGAGI (reference sequence). The CDR3 runs to 14 residues. The rearrangement uses TRBV6-6 and TRBJ2-7, with TRBD1 matching 8 bases. The sample consisted of memory CD4+ T cells sorted from blood. Subset given: CD45RA-negative fraction. This receptor was obtained from a man aged 18 to 29 in good health. The DNA of the CDR3 is TGTGCCAGCACCTTAGGACAGGGCAGCTACGAGCAGTACTTC. Translating gives CASTLGQGSYEQYF.